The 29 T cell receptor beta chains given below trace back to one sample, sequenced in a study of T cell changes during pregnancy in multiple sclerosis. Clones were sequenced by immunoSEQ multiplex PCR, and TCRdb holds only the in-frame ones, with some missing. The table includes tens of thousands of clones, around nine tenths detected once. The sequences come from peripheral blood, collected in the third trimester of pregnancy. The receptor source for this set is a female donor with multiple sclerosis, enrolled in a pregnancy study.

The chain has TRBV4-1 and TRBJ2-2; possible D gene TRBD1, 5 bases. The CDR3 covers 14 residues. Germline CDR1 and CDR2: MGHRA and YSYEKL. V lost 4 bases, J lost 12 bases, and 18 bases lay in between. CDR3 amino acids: CASSRHPGMGKLFF. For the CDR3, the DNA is TGCGCCAGCAGCCGCCATCCAGGGATGGGAAAGCTGTTTTTT.

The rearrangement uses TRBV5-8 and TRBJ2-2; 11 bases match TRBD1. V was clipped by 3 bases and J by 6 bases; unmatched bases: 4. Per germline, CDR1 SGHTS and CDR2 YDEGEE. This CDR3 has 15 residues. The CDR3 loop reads CASSYPGQGAGELFF. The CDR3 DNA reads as TGTGCCAGCAGCTATCCGGGACAGGGGGCCGGGGAGCTGTTTTTT.

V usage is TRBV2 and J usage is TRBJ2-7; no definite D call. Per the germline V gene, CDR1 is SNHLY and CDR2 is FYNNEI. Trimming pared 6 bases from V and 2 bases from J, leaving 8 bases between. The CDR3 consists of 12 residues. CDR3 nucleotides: TGTGCCAGCAGGGCGCGGCCCTACGAGCAGTACTTC. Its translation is CASRARPYEQYF. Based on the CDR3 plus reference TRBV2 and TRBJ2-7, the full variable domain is EPEVTQTPSHQVTQMGQEVILRCVPISNHLYFYWYRQILGQKVEFLVSFYNNEISEKSEIFDDQFSVERPDGSNFTLKIRSTKLEDSAMYFCASRARPYEQYFGPGTRLTVT.

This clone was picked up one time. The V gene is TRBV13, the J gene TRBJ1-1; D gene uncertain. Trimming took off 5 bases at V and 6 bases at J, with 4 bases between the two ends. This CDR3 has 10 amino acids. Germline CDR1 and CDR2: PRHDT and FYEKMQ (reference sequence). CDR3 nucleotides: TGTGCCAGCAGCCGCGCTGAAGCTTTCTTT. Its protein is CASSRAEAFF.

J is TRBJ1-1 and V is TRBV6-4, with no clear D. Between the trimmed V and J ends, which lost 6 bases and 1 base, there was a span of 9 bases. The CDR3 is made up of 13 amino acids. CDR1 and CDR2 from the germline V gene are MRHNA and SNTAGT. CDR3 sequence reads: CASSLTANTEAFF. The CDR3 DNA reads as TGTGCCAGCAGCCTCACAGCGAACACTGAAGCTTTCTTT.

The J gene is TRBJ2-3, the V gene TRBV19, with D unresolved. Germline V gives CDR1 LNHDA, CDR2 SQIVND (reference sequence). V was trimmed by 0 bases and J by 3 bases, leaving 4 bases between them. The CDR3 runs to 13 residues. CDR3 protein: CASSIEQTDTQYF. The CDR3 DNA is TGTGCCAGTAGTATAGAGCAGACAGATACGCAGTATTTT.

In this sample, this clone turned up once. CDR3 bases: TGTGCCAGCAGTTGGGACAGGGAATTAAAGCCCCAGCATTTT. Translating gives CASSWDRELKPQHF. The rearrangement uses TRBV28 and TRBJ1-5; 9 nucleotides agree with TRBD1. The germline gives CDR1 MDHEN, CDR2 SYDVKM. The CDR3 covers 14 residues. The V segment lost 4 bases and the J segment 8 bases; nucleotides outside the gene matches: 6.

The CDR3 here is CASSVAGGRAQETQYF. Here the CDR3 DNA reads TGTGCCAGCAGCGTAGCTGGCGGGAGGGCCCAAGAGACCCAGTACTTC. V usage is TRBV9 and J usage is TRBJ2-5; 9 bases match TRBD2. The J segment lost 1 base and the V segment lost 0 bases, leaving 4 bases of the junction unmatched. This CDR3 spans 16 amino acids. Per the germline V gene, CDR1 is SGDLS and CDR2 is YYNGEE.

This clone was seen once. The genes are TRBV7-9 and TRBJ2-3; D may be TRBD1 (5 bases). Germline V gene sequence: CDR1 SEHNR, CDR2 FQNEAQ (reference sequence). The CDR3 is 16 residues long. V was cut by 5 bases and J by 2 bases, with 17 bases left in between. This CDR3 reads CASSPWGGSDTDTQYF. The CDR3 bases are TGTGCCAGCAGCCCATGGGGCGGTTCCGACACAGATACGCAGTATTTT.

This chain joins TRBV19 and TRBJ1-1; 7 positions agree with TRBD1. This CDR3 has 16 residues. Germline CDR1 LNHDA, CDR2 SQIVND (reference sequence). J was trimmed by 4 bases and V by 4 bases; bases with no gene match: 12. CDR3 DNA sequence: TGTGCCAGTAGTAGCGCAGGGGGAGTTTTTTTCACTGAAGCTTTCTTT. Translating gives CASSSAGGVFFTEAFF.

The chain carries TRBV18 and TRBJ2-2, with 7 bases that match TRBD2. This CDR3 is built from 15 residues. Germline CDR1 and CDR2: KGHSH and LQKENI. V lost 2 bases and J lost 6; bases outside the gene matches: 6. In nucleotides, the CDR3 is TGTGCCAGCTCACCAATGGCGGCGGGAGCCGGGGAGCTGTTTTTT. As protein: CASSPMAAGAGELFF.

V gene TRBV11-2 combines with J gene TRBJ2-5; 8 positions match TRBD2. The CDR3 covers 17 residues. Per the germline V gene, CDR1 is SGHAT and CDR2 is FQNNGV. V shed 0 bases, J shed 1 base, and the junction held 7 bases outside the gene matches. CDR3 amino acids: CASSLDMAGGPQETQYF. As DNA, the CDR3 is TGTGCCAGCAGCTTAGATATGGCGGGAGGCCCCCAAGAGACCCAGTACTTC.

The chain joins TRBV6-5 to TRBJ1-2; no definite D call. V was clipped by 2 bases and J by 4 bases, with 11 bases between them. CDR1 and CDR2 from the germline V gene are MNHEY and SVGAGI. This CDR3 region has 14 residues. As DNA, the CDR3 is TGTGCCAGCAGTTACACGGAGAGTATCTATGGCTACACCTTC. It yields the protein CASSYTESIYGYTF.

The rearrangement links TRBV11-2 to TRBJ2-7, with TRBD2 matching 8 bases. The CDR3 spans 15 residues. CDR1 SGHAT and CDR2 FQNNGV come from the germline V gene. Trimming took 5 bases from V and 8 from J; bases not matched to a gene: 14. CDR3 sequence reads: CASSPGGTRSTQQYF. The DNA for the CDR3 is TGTGCCAGCAGCCCAGGAGGGACTAGGTCTACGCAGCAGTACTTC.

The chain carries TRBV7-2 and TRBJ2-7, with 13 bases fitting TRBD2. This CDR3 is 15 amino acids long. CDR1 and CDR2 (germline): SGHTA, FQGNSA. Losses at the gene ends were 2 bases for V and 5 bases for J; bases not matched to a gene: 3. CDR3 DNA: TGTGCCAGCAGCTTAAGCGGGACTAGCGGGAACGAGCAGTACTTC. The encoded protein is CASSLSGTSGNEQYF.

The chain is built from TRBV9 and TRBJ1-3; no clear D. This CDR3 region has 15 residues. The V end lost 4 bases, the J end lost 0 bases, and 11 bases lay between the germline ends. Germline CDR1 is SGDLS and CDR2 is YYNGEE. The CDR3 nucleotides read TGTGCCAGCAGCCCTCAAGGGAGCTCTGGAAACACCATATATTTT. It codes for CASSPQGSSGNTIYF.

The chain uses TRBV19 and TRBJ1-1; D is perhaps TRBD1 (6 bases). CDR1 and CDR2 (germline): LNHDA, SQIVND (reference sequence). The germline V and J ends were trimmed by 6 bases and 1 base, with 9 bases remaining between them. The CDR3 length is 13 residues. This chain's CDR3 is CASRPDRNTEAFF. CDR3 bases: TGTGCCAGTAGGCCGGACAGGAACACTGAAGCTTTCTTT.

The CDR3 here is CASSQVDRVNEKLFF. The CDR3 nucleotides read TGCGCCAGCAGCCAAGTTGACAGAGTTAATGAAAAACTGTTTTTT. This chain connects TRBV4-3 to TRBJ1-4; tentative D call: TRBD1 (5 bases). The CDR3 sequence is 15 residues long. Trimming removed 1 base at V and 4 bases at J, with 10 bases between. Germline CDR1 LGHNA, CDR2 YSLEER.

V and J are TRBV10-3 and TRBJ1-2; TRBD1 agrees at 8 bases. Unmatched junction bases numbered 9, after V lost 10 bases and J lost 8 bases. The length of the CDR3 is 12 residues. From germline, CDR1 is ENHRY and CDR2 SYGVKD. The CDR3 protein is CATLQGDWGYTF. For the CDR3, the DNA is TGTGCCACTTTACAGGGGGACTGGGGCTACACCTTC.

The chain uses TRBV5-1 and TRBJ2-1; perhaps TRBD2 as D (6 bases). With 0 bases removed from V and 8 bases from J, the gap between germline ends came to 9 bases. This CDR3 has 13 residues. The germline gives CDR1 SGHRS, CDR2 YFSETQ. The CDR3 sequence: CASSLDTGDEQFF. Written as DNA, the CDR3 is TGCGCCAGCAGCTTGGACACGGGGGATGAGCAGTTCTTC.

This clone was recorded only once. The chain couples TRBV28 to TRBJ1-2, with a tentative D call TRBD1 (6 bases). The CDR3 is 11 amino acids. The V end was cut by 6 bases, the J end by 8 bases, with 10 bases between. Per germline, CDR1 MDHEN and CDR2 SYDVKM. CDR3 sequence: CASRAQGGYTF. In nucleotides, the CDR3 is TGTGCCAGCAGAGCCCAGGGGGGCTACACCTTC.

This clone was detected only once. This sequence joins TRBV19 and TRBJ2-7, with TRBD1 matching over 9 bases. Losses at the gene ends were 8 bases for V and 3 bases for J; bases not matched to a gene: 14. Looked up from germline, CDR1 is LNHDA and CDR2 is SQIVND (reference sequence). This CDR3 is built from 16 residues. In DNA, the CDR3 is TGTGCCAGTCTTGGCCGGGACAGGGACAAGGGCTACGAGCAGTACTTC. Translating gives CASLGRDRDKGYEQYF.

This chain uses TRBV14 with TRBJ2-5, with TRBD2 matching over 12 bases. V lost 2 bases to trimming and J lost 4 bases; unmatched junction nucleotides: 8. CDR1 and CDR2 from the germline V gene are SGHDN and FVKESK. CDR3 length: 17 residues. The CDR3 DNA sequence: TGTGCCAGCAGCCAAAATTTGACTAGCGGGAGAGGAGAGACCCAGTACTTC. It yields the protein CASSQNLTSGRGETQYF.

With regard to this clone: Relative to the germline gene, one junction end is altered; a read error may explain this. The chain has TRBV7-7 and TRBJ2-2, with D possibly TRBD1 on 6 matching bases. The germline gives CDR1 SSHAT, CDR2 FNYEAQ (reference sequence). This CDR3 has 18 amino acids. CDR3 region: CASSQSITTRGNTGELFF. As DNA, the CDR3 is TGTGCTAGCAGCCAGAGCATTACAACCAGGGGCAACACCGGGGAGCTGTTTTTT.

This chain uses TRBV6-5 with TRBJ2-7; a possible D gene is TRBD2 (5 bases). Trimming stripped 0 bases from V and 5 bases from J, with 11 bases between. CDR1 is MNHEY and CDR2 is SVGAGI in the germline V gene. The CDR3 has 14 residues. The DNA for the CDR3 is TGTGCCAGCAGTTACTCGAGCAGAGGGCACGAGCAGTACTTC. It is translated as CASSYSSRGHEQYF.

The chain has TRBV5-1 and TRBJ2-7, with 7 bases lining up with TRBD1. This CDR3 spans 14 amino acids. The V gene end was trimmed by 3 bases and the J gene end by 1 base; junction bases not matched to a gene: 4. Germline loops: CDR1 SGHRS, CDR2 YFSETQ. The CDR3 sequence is CASSSRDSSYEQYF. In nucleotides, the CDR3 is TGCGCCAGCAGCTCCCGGGACAGTTCCTACGAGCAGTACTTC.

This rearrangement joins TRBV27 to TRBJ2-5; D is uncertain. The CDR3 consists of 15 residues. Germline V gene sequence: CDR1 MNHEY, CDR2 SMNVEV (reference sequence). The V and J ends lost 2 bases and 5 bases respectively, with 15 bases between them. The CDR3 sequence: CASSLRPRSVETQYF. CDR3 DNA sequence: TGTGCCAGCAGTTTAAGACCCAGGTCCGTCGAGACCCAGTACTTC.

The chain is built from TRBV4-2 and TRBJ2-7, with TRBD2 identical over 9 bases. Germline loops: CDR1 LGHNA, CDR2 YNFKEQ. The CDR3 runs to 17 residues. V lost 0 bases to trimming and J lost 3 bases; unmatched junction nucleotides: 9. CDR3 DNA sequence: TGTGCCAGCAGCCAAGATTTGTTGGTTAGCGGGGGCTACGAGCAGTACTTC. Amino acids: CASSQDLLVSGGYEQYF.

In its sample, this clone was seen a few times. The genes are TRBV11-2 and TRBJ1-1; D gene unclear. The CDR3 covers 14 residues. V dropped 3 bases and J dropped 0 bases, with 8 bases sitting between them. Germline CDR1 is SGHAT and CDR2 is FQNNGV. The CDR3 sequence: CASSFRRVNTEAFF. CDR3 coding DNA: TGTGCCAGCAGCTTCAGACGGGTGAACACTGAAGCTTTCTTT.